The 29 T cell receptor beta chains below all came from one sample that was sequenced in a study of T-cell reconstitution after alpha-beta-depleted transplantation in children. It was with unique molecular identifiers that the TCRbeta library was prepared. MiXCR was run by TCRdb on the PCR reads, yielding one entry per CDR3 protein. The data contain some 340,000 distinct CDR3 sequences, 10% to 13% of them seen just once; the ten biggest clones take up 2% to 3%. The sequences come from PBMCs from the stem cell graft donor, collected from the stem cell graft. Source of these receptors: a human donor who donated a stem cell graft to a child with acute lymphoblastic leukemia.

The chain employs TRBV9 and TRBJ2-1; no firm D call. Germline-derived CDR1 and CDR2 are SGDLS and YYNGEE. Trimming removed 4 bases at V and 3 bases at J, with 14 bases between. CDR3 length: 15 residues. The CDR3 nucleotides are TGTGCCAGCAGCCCCAGGCAAGGGAACTACAATGAGCAGTTCTTC. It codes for CASSPRQGNYNEQFF.

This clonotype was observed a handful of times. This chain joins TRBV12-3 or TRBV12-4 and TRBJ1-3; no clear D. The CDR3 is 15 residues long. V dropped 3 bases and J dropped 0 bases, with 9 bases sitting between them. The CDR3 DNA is TGTGCCAGCAGTTTGAGTTCTCCCTCTGGAAACACCATATATTTT. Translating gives CASSLSSPSGNTIYF.

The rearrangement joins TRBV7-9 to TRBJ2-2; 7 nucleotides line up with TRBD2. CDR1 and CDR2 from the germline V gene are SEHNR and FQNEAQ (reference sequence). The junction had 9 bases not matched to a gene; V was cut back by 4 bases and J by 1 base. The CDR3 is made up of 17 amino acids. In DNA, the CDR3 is TGTGCCAGCAGCTCCCGCTTGACTAGCCGGAACACCGGGGAGCTGTTTTTT. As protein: CASSSRLTSRNTGELFF.

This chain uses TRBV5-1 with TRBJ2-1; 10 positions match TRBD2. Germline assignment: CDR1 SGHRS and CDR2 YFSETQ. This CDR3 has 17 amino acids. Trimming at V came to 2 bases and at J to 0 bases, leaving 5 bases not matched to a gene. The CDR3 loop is CASSFRASGSSYNEQFF. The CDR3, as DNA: TGCGCCAGCAGCTTCAGGGCTAGCGGGAGCTCCTACAATGAGCAGTTCTTC.

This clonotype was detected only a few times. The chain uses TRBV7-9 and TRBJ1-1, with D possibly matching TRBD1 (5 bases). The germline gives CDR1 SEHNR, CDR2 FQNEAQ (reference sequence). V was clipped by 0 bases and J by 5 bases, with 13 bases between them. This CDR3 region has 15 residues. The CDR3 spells CASSLARGGETEAFF. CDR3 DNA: TGTGCCAGCAGCTTAGCTAGGGGAGGAGAAACTGAAGCTTTCTTT.

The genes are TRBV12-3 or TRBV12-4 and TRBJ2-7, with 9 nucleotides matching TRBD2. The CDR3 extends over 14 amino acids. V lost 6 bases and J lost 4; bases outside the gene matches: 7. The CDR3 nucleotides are TGTGCCAGCAGCTGGAGAGCGGGAGGTTACGAGCAGTACTTC. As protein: CASSWRAGGYEQYF.

The CDR3, as DNA: TGTGCCAGCAGCCCACCGTTTGCAAACTATGGCTACACCTTC. Translated, it gives CASSPPFANYGYTF. The gene calls are TRBV3-1 and TRBJ1-2; D gene uncertain. The V end lost 4 bases, the J end lost 2 bases, and 11 bases lay between the germline ends. Germline assignment: CDR1 LGHDT and CDR2 YNNKEL (reference sequence). This CDR3 is built from 14 residues. Looking up the rest from reference TRBV3-1 and TRBJ1-2 gives the full variable domain: DTAVSQTPKYLVTQMGNDKSIKCEQNLGHDTMYWYKQDSKKFLKIMFSYNNKELIINETVPNRFSPKSPDKAHLNLHINSLELGDSAVYFCASSPPFANYGYTFGSGTRLTVV.

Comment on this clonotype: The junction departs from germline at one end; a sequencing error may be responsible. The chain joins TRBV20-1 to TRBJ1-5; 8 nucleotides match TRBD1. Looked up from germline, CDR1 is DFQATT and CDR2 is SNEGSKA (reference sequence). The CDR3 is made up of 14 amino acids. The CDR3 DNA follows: TGCAGTGCCAGAGATGACAGGGGATATCAGCCCCAGCATTTT. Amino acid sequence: CSARDDRGYQPQHF.

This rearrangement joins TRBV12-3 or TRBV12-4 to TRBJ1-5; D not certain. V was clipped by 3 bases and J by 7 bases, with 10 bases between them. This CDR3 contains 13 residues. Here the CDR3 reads CASSFQQNQPQHF. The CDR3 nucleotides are TGTGCCAGCAGTTTCCAGCAGAACCAGCCCCAGCATTTT.

CDR3 nucleotide sequence: TGTGCCAGCAGCTTTTGGGCTAAAAGCACAGATACGCAGTATTTT. Translation: CASSFWAKSTDTQYF. The J gene is TRBJ2-3, the V gene TRBV7-9; D unclear. The CDR3 has 15 residues. Germline lookup yields CDR1 SEHNR and CDR2 FQNEAQ (reference sequence). The V and J ends lost 3 bases and 0 bases respectively, with 10 bases between them.

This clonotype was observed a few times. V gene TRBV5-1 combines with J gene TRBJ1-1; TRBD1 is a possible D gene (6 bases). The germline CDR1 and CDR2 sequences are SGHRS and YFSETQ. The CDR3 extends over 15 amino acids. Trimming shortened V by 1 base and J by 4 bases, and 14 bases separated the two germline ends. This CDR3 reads CASSLIGGTSTEAFF. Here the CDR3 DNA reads TGCGCCAGCAGCTTGATTGGGGGCACGTCCACTGAAGCTTTCTTT.

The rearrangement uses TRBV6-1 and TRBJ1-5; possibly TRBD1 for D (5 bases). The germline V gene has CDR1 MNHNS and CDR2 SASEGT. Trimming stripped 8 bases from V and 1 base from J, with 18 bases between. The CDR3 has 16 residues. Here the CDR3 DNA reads TGTGCCAGCCAAGACGGGGGGAAGGCGAGCAATCAGCCCCAGCATTTT. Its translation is CASQDGGKASNQPQHF.

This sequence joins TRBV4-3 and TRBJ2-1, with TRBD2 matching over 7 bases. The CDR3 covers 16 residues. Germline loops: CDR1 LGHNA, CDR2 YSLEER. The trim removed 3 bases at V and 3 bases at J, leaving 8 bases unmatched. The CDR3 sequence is CASSQDVAGVYNEQFF. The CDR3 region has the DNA TGCGCCAGCAGCCAGGACGTCGCGGGGGTCTACAATGAGCAGTTCTTC.

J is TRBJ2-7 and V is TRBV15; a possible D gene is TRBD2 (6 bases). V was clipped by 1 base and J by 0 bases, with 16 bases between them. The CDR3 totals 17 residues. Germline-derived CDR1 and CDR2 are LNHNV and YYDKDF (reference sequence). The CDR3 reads CATSRVAGTGSSYEQYF. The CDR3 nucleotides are TGTGCCACCAGCAGAGTCGCCGGGACCGGGAGCTCCTACGAGCAGTACTTC.

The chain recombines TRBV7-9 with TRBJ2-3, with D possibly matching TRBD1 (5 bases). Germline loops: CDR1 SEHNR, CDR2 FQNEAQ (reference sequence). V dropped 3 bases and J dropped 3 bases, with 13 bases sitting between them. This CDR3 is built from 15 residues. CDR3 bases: TGTGCCAGCAGCTTTTCAGCAGGGCGGACAGATACGCAGTATTTT. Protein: CASSFSAGRTDTQYF.

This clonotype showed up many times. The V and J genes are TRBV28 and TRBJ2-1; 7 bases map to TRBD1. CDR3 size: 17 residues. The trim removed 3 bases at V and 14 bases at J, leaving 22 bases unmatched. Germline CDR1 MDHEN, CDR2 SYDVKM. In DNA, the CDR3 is TGTGCCAGCAGTTTTAGCTACTTGACAGGGCCGCCCAAGGGAGAGTTCTTC. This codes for CASSFSYLTGPPKGEFF.

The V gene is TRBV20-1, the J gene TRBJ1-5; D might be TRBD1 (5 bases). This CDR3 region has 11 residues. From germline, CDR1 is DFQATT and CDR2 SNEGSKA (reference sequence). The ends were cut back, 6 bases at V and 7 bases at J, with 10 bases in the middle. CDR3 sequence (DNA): TGCAGTGCCCCGCAGGGACAGCCCCAGCATTTT. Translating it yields CSAPQGQPQHF.

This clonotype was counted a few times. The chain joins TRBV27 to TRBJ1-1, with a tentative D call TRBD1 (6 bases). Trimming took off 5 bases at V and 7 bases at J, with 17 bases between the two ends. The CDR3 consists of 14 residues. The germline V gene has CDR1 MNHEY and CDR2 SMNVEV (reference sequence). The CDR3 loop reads CASSIGTGYGEAFF. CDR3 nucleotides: TGTGCCAGCAGTATAGGAACAGGGTATGGTGAAGCTTTCTTT.

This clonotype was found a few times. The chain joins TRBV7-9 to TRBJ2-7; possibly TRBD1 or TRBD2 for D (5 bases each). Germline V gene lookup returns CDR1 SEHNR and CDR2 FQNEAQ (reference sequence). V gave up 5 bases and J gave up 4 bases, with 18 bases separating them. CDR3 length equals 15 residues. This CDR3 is CASSPPWEKGYEQYF. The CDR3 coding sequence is TGTGCCAGCAGCCCTCCGTGGGAGAAGGGGTACGAGCAGTACTTC. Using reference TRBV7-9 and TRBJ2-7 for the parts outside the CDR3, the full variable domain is DTGVSQNPRHKITKRGQNVTFRCDPISEHNRLYWYRQTLGQGPEFLTYFQNEAQLEKSRLLSDRFSAERPKGSFSTLEIQRTEQGDSAMYLCASSPPWEKGYEQYFGPGTRLTVT.

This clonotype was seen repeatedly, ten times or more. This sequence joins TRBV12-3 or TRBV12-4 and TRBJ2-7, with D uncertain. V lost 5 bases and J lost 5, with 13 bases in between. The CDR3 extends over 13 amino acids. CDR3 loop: CASSVSVVDEQYF. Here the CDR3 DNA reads TGTGCCAGCAGTGTGTCAGTCGTTGACGAGCAGTACTTC.

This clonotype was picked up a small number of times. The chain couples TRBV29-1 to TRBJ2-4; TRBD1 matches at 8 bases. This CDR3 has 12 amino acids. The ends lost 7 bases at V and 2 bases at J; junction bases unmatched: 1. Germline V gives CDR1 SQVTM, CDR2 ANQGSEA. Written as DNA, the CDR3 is TGCAGCGGGACAGGGACCAAAAACATTCAGTACTTC. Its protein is CSGTGTKNIQYF. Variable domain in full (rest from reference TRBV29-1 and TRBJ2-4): SAVISQKPSRDICQRGTSLTIQCQVDSQVTMMFWYRQQPGQSLTLIATANQGSEATYESGFVIDKFPISRPNLTFSTLTVSNMSPEDSSIYLCSGTGTKNIQYFGAGTRLSVL.

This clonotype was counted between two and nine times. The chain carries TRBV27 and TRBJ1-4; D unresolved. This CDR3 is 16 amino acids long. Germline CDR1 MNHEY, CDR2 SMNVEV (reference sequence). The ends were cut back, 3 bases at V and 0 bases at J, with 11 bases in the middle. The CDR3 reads CASSFRWTSTNEKLFF. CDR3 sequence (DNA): TGTGCCAGCAGTTTCCGCTGGACGTCAACTAATGAAAAACTGTTTTTT. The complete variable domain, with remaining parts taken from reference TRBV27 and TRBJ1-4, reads EAQVTQNPRYLITVTGKKLTVTCSQNMNHEYMSWYRQDPGLGLRQIYYSMNVEVTDKGDVPEGYKVSRKEKRNFPLILESPSPNQTSLYFCASSFRWTSTNEKLFFGSGTQLSVL.

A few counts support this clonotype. The CDR3 is CASSLETPGNTEAFF. DNA for the CDR3: TGTGCCAGCAGTTTAGAAACCCCGGGGAACACTGAAGCTTTCTTT. The chain uses TRBV12-3 or TRBV12-4 and TRBJ1-1, with no clear D. Trimming left V 1 base short and J 1 base short, with 10 bases between. This CDR3 region has 15 residues.

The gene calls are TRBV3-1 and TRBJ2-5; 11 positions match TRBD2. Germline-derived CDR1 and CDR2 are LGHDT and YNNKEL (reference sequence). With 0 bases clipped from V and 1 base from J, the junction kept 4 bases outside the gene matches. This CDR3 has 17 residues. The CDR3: CASSQDRGLAVQETQYF. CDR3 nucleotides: TGTGCCAGCAGCCAAGATAGGGGACTAGCGGTCCAAGAGACCCAGTACTTC.

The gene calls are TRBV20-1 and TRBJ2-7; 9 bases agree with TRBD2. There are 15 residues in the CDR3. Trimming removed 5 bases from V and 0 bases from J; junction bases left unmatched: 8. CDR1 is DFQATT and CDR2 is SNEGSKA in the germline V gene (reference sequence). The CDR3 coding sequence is TGCAGTGCTCCGGAGACTAGCGGCCGCTCCTACGAGCAGTACTTC. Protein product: CSAPETSGRSYEQYF.

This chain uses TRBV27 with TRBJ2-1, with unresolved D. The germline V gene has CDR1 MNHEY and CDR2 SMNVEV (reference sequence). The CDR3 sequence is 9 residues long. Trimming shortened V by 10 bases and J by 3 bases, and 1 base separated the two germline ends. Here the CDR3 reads CAIYNEQFF. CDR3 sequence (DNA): TGTGCCATCTACAATGAGCAGTTCTTC.

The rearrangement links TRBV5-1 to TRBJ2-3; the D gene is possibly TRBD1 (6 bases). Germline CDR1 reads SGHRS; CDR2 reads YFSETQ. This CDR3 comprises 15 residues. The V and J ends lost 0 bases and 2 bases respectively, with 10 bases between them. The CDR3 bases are TGCGCCAGCAGCTTGGAGGACAGTTACACAGATACGCAGTATTTT. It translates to CASSLEDSYTDTQYF.

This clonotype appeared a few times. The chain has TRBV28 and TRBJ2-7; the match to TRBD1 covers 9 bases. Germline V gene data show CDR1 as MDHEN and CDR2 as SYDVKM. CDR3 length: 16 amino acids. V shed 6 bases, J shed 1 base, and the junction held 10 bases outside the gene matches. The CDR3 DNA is TGTGCCAGCAGCTTCAATAACAGGGGGCCGTCCTACGAGCAGTACTTC. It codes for CASSFNNRGPSYEQYF.

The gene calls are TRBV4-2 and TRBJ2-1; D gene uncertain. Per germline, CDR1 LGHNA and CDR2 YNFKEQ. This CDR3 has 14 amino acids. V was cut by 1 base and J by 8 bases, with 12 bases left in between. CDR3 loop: CASSQADPSYEQFF. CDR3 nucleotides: TGTGCCAGCAGCCAAGCCGACCCATCGTATGAGCAGTTCTTC.